A single sample gave rise to the 29 T cell receptor beta chains below, sequenced in a study of blood T cell repertoires in COVID-19. Method: immunoSEQ multiplex PCR; TCRdb's copy keeps in-frame clones and lacks some. The sample records about 130,000 clones, about four fifths being singletons. Sequenced: peripheral blood. The receptors stem from a man in his sixties with acute or convalescent COVID-19.

The chain is built from TRBV9 and TRBJ2-2; D call uncertain. The V end lost 0 bases, the J end lost 1 base, and 4 bases lay between the germline ends. Germline V lookup: CDR1 SGDLS, CDR2 YYNGEE. CDR3 length: 14 residues. CDR3 coding DNA: TGTGCCAGCAGCGTAGCGGGGAACACCGGGGAGCTGTTTTTT. Protein sequence: CASSVAGNTGELFF.

V gene TRBV6-5 combines with J gene TRBJ2-3; 8 bases are shared with TRBD2. The CDR3 length is 15 residues. CDR1 MNHEY and CDR2 SVGAGI come from the germline V gene. The J segment lost 2 bases and the V segment lost 5 bases, leaving 6 bases of the junction unmatched. The CDR3 loop reads CASSRAGDTTDTQYF. Here the CDR3 DNA reads TGTGCCAGCAGTCGAGCGGGAGATACCACAGATACGCAGTATTTT.

This clone was found many times. Distinct nucleotide sequences in the sample also encode this CDR3. In DNA, the CDR3 is TGTGCCAGCAGTACAGGGGGCGATGAAAAACTGTTTTTT. This sequence encodes CASSTGGDEKLFF. The chain uses TRBV27 and TRBJ1-4, with 9 bases lining up with TRBD1. Germline loops: CDR1 MNHEY, CDR2 SMNVEV (reference sequence). The CDR3 spans 13 residues. With 5 bases clipped from V and 6 bases from J, the junction kept 1 base outside the gene matches. Supplemented by reference TRBV27 and TRBJ1-4, the full variable domain reads EAQVTQNPRYLITVTGKKLTVTCSQNMNHEYMSWYRQDPGLGLRQIYYSMNVEVTDKGDVPEGYKVSRKEKRNFPLILESPSPNQTSLYFCASSTGGDEKLFFGSGTQLSVL.

This clone has only a few counts. V and J are TRBV4-1 and TRBJ2-7, with 7 bases matching TRBD1. With V trimmed by 1 base and J by 5 bases, 5 bases remained unmatched. Germline CDR1 reads MGHRA; CDR2 reads YSYEKL. CDR3 length equals 14 residues. The CDR3 spells CASSQVDRDNEQYF. DNA for the CDR3: TGCGCCAGCAGCCAAGTAGACAGGGATAACGAGCAGTACTTC.

The J gene is TRBJ2-7, the V gene TRBV3-1 (or the pseudogene TRBV3-2), with TRBD2 identical over 7 bases. The V and J ends lost 4 bases and 5 bases, in that order; junction bases with no gene match: 5. Germline V CDR1 and CDR2: LGHDT, YNNKEL (reference sequence). This CDR3 is 13 amino acids long. CDR3 residues: CASSRGSFDEQYF. CDR3 DNA sequence: TGTGCCAGCAGCCGCGGGAGTTTCGACGAGCAGTACTTC.

The chain uses TRBV6-1 and TRBJ1-2, with no clear D. From germline, CDR1 is MNHNS and CDR2 SASEGT. This CDR3 has 14 amino acids. Trimming shortened V by 0 bases and J by 8 bases, and 13 bases separated the two germline ends. Here the CDR3 DNA reads TGTGCCAGCAGTGAAGCGAGGGTCTCTGGAGGCTACACCTTC. It is translated as CASSEARVSGGYTF.

This chain joins TRBV30 and TRBJ1-2; 9 positions match TRBD1. V shed 4 bases, J shed 4 bases, and the junction held 4 bases outside the gene matches. CDR3 length: 13 amino acids. Germline V CDR1 and CDR2: GTSNPN, SVGIG (reference sequence). Written as DNA, the CDR3 is TGTGCCTGGAAGGACAGGGGAGCCTATGGCTACACCTTC. Translation gives CAWKDRGAYGYTF.

This clone was detected only once. The chain employs TRBV28 and TRBJ2-1, with TRBD2 matching over 12 bases. The CDR3 is 12 amino acids. V was clipped by 9 bases and J by 8 bases; unmatched bases: 2. Germline V lookup: CDR1 MDHEN, CDR2 SYDVKM. The CDR3 loop reads CASTSGRHEQFF. The CDR3 DNA is TGTGCCAGTACTAGCGGGAGGCATGAGCAGTTCTTC.

The chain couples TRBV5-1 to TRBJ1-1, with D uncertain. V shed 4 bases and J shed 0 bases, with 10 bases lying between them. Per the germline V gene, CDR1 is SGHRS and CDR2 is YFSETQ. CDR3 length: 14 amino acids. CDR3 DNA: TGCGCCAGCAGCCCCCAGGTACTGAACACTGAAGCTTTCTTT. It specifies CASSPQVLNTEAFF.

This clone was counted once. The chain combines TRBV2 with TRBJ1-1, with 9 bases fitting TRBD1. With 6 bases clipped from V and 8 bases from J, the junction kept 7 bases outside the gene matches. Germline loops: CDR1 SNHLY, CDR2 FYNNEI. This CDR3 has 13 residues. As DNA, the CDR3 is TGTGCCAGCAGCCTGGACAGGGGATCCGAAGCTTTCTTT. Translation gives CASSLDRGSEAFF.

The chain is built from TRBV12-3 or TRBV12-4 and TRBJ1-2; D gene ambiguous. Trimming stripped 3 bases from V and 6 bases from J, with 11 bases between. The CDR3 extends over 13 amino acids. The CDR3 spells CASSFTVSDGYTF. CDR3 bases: TGTGCCAGCAGTTTTACGGTATCGGATGGCTACACCTTC.

The chain couples TRBV6-5 to TRBJ1-2; D not certain. CDR1 and CDR2 (germline): MNHEY, SVGAGI. The CDR3 length is 13 residues. V was pared by 7 bases and J by 2 bases, with 11 bases between. The CDR3 nucleotides are TGTGCCAGCACGTACGGTATAAACTATGGCTACACCTTC. Protein product: CASTYGINYGYTF.

This chain uses TRBV19 with TRBJ1-2; the D gene is possibly TRBD1 (5 bases). The CDR3 consists of 12 residues. Trimming pared 7 bases from V and 2 bases from J, leaving 8 bases between. Germline V gives CDR1 LNHDA, CDR2 SQIVND (reference sequence). The CDR3 is CASTTENYGYTF. DNA for the CDR3: TGTGCCAGTACGACAGAGAACTATGGCTACACCTTC. The full variable domain, with the rest looked up from reference TRBV19 and TRBJ1-2, is DGGITQSPKYLFRKEGQNVTLSCEQNLNHDAMYWYRQDPGQGLRLIYYSQIVNDFQKGDIAEGYSVSREKKESFPLTVTSAQKNPTAFYLCASTTENYGYTFGSGTRLTVV.

The chain combines TRBV30 with TRBJ1-5; D remains unclear. This CDR3 region has 13 residues. V lost 2 bases and J 3 bases, leaving 8 bases between the germline ends. The germline CDR1 and CDR2 sequences are GTSNPN and SVGIG (reference sequence). In DNA, the CDR3 is TGTGCCTGGAGTAACGGGGACAATCAGCCCCAGCATTTT. Translation: CAWSNGDNQPQHF.

The chain links TRBV23-1 to TRBJ1-5; 7 positions match TRBD1. Being an ORF, TRBV23-1 has a function that is uncertain. CDR3 length: 17 residues. The V segment lost 0 bases and the J segment 0 bases; nucleotides outside the gene matches: 5. CDR3 loop: CASSQSPTGDSNQPQHF. The CDR3 DNA follows: TGCGCCAGCAGTCAATCTCCCACAGGGGATAGCAATCAGCCCCAGCATTTT.

The chain employs TRBV28 and TRBJ2-1; D unclear. Germline CDR1 is MDHEN and CDR2 is SYDVKM. Between the trimmed V and J ends, which lost 2 bases and 3 bases, there was a span of 5 bases. The CDR3 spans 13 residues. CDR3 DNA: TGTGCCAGCAGTTTAGCGGTCTACAATGAGCAGTTCTTC. The encoded protein is CASSLAVYNEQFF.

This rearrangement joins TRBV5-4 to TRBJ1-6; 10 bases map to TRBD1. The junction had 5 bases not matched to a gene; V was cut back by 4 bases and J by 4 bases. This CDR3 has 16 residues. Germline CDR1 and CDR2: SGHNT and YYREEE (reference sequence). In DNA form, the CDR3 reads TGTGCCAGCAGCGAGCCGGGACAGGGGTATAATTCACCCCTCCACTTT. Translated, it gives CASSEPGQGYNSPLHF.

The chain links TRBV7-9 to TRBJ1-3; D is ambiguous. This CDR3 spans 13 amino acids. CDR1 and CDR2 (germline): SEHNR, FQNEAQ (reference sequence). Trimming removed 2 bases at V and 8 bases at J, with 10 bases between. The chain's CDR3 is CASSLNTRDTIYF. The CDR3 coding sequence is TGTGCCAGCAGCTTAAACACTCGGGACACCATATATTTT.

The CDR3 sequence: CASRPPGGGGYTF. The DNA of the CDR3 is TGTGCCAGCAGACCCCCTGGGGGCGGTGGCTACACCTTC. The rearrangement joins TRBV27 to TRBJ1-2; D is perhaps TRBD1 (6 bases). The CDR3 is made up of 13 amino acids. V gave up 6 bases and J gave up 7 bases, with 15 bases separating them. Germline-derived CDR1 and CDR2 are MNHEY and SMNVEV (reference sequence).

This clone has only one observation. The chain joins TRBV27 to TRBJ2-3; the match to TRBD2 covers 11 bases. Trimming cost V 5 bases and J 5 bases; bases outside gene matches: 9. The length of the CDR3 is 16 residues. Germline V gene lookup returns CDR1 MNHEY and CDR2 SMNVEV (reference sequence). The CDR3 nucleotides are TGTGCCAGCAGTCGGGCGCCGGGACTAGCGGTAGATACGCAGTATTTT. Its translation is CASSRAPGLAVDTQYF.

V and J are TRBV10-3 and TRBJ2-1, with 10 bases aligning to TRBD1. The CDR3 is made up of 16 amino acids. J lost 7 bases, V lost 7 bases, and 13 bases had no gene match. Germline-derived CDR1 and CDR2 are ENHRY and SYGVKD. The DNA for the CDR3 is TGTGCCATCATGGGCTTCGGACAGGGGGTAGAAAATGAGCAGTTCTTC. Translating it yields CAIMGFGQGVENEQFF.

This chain connects TRBV5-4 to TRBJ2-5, with 11 bases fitting TRBD1. This CDR3 comprises 15 residues. Germline V CDR1 and CDR2: SGHNT, YYREEE (reference sequence). With V trimmed by 4 bases and J by 2 bases, 4 bases remained unmatched. The CDR3 loop reads CASSAGTGGQETQYF. The CDR3 bases are TGTGCCAGCAGCGCTGGGACAGGGGGACAAGAGACCCAGTACTTC.

This chain uses TRBV5-1 with TRBJ2-7; maybe TRBD2 (6 bases). Between the trimmed V and J ends, which lost 4 bases and 5 bases, there was a span of 19 bases. Germline V lookup: CDR1 SGHRS, CDR2 YFSETQ. The CDR3 is 15 amino acids. The CDR3 DNA follows: TGCGCCAGCAGCCTGGAGTTGGGGCTAGCGAACGAGCAGTACTTC. It yields the protein CASSLELGLANEQYF. Combining the CDR3 with reference TRBV5-1 and TRBJ2-7 gives the whole variable domain KAGVTQTPRYLIKTRGQQVTLSCSPISGHRSVSWYQQTPGQGLQFLFEYFSETQRNKGNFPGRFSGRQFSNSRSEMNVSTLELGDSALYLCASSLELGLANEQYFGPGTRLTVT.

The chain links TRBV28 to TRBJ2-1, with D unresolved. The CDR3 loop spans 11 amino acids. The germline gives CDR1 MDHEN, CDR2 SYDVKM. V shed 10 bases and J shed 3 bases, with 7 bases lying between them. This CDR3 reads CATVGYNEQFF. Written as DNA, the CDR3 is TGTGCCACCGTCGGCTACAATGAGCAGTTCTTC.

This clone was seen only once. The chain recombines TRBV28 with TRBJ1-1; no clear D. Germline CDR1 and CDR2: MDHEN and SYDVKM. V lost 6 bases, J lost 1 base, and 12 bases lay in between. CDR3 size: 14 residues. This chain's CDR3 is CASSSRHRNTEAFF. The CDR3 DNA reads TGTGCCAGCAGCTCAAGACATCGGAACACTGAAGCTTTCTTT.

Only one count was recorded for this clone. The V gene is TRBV10-1, the J gene TRBJ2-1, with 10 nucleotides matching TRBD1. The CDR3 contains 17 residues. The germline CDR1 and CDR2 sequences are WNHNN and SYGVQD (reference sequence). With V trimmed by 2 bases and J by 3 bases, 7 bases remained unmatched. CDR3 loop: CASSEPRTGGGYNEQFF. The CDR3 region has the DNA TGCGCCAGCAGTGAGCCGAGGACAGGGGGAGGCTACAATGAGCAGTTCTTC.

The CDR3 DNA is TGCGCCAGCAGCTTCGCCGCAGATACCTACGAGCAGTACTTC. Translated: CASSFAADTYEQYF. This rearrangement joins TRBV5-1 to TRBJ2-7, with unresolved D. CDR1 and CDR2 from the germline V gene are SGHRS and YFSETQ. CDR3 length: 14 amino acids. Trimming removed 2 bases from V and 2 bases from J, with 11 bases in between.

This sequence joins TRBV29-1 and TRBJ2-1, with D possibly being TRBD1 (6 bases). The CDR3 totals 12 residues. Germline CDR1 SQVTM, CDR2 ANQGSEA. Trimming removed 7 bases at V and 4 bases at J, with 11 bases between. The CDR3 region is CSAETGYNEQFF. CDR3 nucleotides: TGCAGCGCGGAAACAGGGTACAATGAGCAGTTCTTC.

This clone was observed once. V is TRBV9 and J is TRBJ2-3; possible D gene TRBD2, 5 bases. V lost 3 bases to trimming and J lost 1 base, with 9 bases between them. Germline CDR1 reads SGDLS; CDR2 reads YYNGEE. CDR3 length: 14 amino acids. The CDR3 DNA follows: TGTGCCAGCAGCGGACTTAGCGGCACAGATACGCAGTATTTT. Its translation is CASSGLSGTDTQYF.